This is a list of T cell receptor beta chains from one sample in a study of T cell responses to AZD1222 COVID-19 vaccine. Only in-frame clones appear in the TCRdb table, and some are missing; sequencing was by immunoSEQ multiplex PCR. The sample holds some 99,000 clones, about 87% seen once. The sample in question was peripheral blood, obtained 28 days after the second AZD1222 dose. These receptor sequences come from an adult who received the AZD1222 COVID-19 vaccine. Both conserved end residues are part of each CDR3. Fields, in order: D gene, J gene, V gene, CDR3 protein. A D gene is named only where the DNA matches it firmly.

TRBD1	TRBJ1-5	TRBV6-2/TRBV6-3	CASSGGQGESQPQHF
.	TRBJ2-3	TRBV14	CASSQDVQGRTDTQYF
.	TRBJ2-6	TRBV7-3	CASSLKSRSGANVLTF
.	TRBJ1-2	TRBV7-9	CASSQPGRAPFNYGYTF
.	TRBJ2-1	TRBV11-3	CASALSSFDNEQFF
TRBD1	TRBJ1-2	TRBV2	CASRDRAKEGYTF
.	TRBJ1-1	TRBV14	CASSKRTGMNTEAFF
.	TRBJ2-7	TRBV7-3	CASSLMEASSYEQYF
TRBD1	TRBJ2-7	TRBV6-1	CASSESGQGFYEQYF
.	TRBJ1-1	TRBV13	CASRAGVTEAFF
.	TRBJ1-3	TRBV6-1	CASSEAAGGNTIYF
.	TRBJ1-1	TRBV5-6	CASSWGVTEAFF
TRBD2	TRBJ2-2	TRBV6-4	CASSEGEGQTGELFF
TRBD2	TRBJ2-3	TRBV29-1	CSVEPWDGLAGSSTDTQYF
TRBD1	TRBJ1-5	TRBV5-5	CASSRTQRDRVINQPQHF
.	TRBJ2-7	TRBV18	CASSRAPLTYEQYF
.	TRBJ2-3	TRBV20-1	CSGRNPDTQYF
TRBD2	TRBJ2-1	TRBV11-2	CASSLLYGRDLLYNEQFF
.	TRBJ2-7	TRBV6-4	CASSDSAYEQYF
.	TRBJ2-1	TRBV7-9	CASSLSWNEQFF
TRBD2	TRBJ2-1	TRBV7-2	CASSPIMLAGISSYNEQFF
.	TRBJ2-7	TRBV29-1	CSVTLNGYEQYF